This TCR beta chain was sequenced during a study of T cells expressing NK-cell markers. Germline assignment: CDR1 KGHSH and CDR2 LQKENI. The CDR3 runs 14 residues. Study-wide findings and caveats: Of the CD8+ T cells in more than five donors, roughly 1.0-7.0% belonged to dominant NKG2C+ clonotypes.

TCR beta libraries carry UMIs added by 5'RACE template switching. Following a re-call of the 5' RACE reads, TCRdb has one entry per CDR3 protein and lacks DNA. The repertoire table contains 400,000 to 450,000 distinct CDR3 sequences. On this clonotype: The antigen remains unidentified.

This receptor was identified in a woman between 18 and 75 years old in good health. The chain has TRBV18 and TRBJ2-5. The sample comprised blood T cells: a sorted CD56 or NKG2C T cell subset, CD4+ or CD8+ T cells, or bulk PBMC T cells (not recorded which). The CDR3 spells CASSPGNFQETQYF.